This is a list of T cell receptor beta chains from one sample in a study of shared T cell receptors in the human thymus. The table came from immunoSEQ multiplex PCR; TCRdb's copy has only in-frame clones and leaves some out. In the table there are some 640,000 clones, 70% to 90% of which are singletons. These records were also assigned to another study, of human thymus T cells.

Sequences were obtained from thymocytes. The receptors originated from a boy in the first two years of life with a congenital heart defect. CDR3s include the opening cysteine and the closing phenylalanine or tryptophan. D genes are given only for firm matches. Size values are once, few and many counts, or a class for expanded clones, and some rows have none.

CDR3aa: CASSGTDTGELFF
CDR3nt: TGTGCCAGCAGTGGGACAGACACCGGGGAGCTGTTTTTT
abundance: NA
j_gene: TRBJ2-2
d_gene: NA
v_gene: TRBV2

CDR3aa: CASSSPQVNTGELFF
CDR3nt: TGTGCCAGCAGTTCCCCACAGGTGAACACCGGGGAGCTGTTTTTT
abundance: NA
j_gene: TRBJ2-2
d_gene: NA
v_gene: TRBV28

CDR3aa: CASSLEGGSPSLDTQYF
CDR3nt: TGTGCCAGCAGCTTAGAAGGCGGGTCCCCTTCCTTAGATACGCAGTATTTT
abundance: NA
j_gene: TRBJ2-3
d_gene: NA
v_gene: TRBV7-2

CDR3aa: CASRTTSGRPTSYQETQYF
CDR3nt: TGTGCCAGCAGGACGACTAGCGGGAGACCCACTTCGTACCAAGAGACCCAGTACTTC
abundance: NA
j_gene: TRBJ2-5
d_gene: TRBD2
v_gene: TRBV5-8

CDR3aa: CASGTLNTGELFF
CDR3nt: TGTGCCTCGGGGACACTGAACACCGGGGAGCTGTTTTTT
abundance: once
j_gene: TRBJ2-2
d_gene: NA
v_gene: TRBV28

CDR3aa: CAWRGGAGIYEQYF
CDR3nt: TGTGCCTGGAGGGGCGGGGCGGGAATATACGAGCAGTACTTC
abundance: NA
j_gene: TRBJ2-7
d_gene: NA
v_gene: TRBV30

CDR3aa: CASDDSTEKGYEQYF
CDR3nt: TGTGCCAGCGACGACAGTACAGAGAAGGGTTACGAGCAGTACTTC
abundance: NA
j_gene: TRBJ2-7
d_gene: NA
v_gene: TRBV5-6

CDR3aa: CASSVLPYPGGPDTQYF
CDR3nt: TGTGCCAGCAGTGTCCTCCCGTATCCGGGGGGCCCAGATACGCAGTATTTT
abundance: NA
j_gene: TRBJ2-3
d_gene: NA
v_gene: TRBV6-4

CDR3aa: CASSRGTGGSGGYTF
CDR3nt: TGTGCCAGCAGTCGTGGGACAGGGGGCTCGGGTGGCTACACCTTC
abundance: NA
j_gene: TRBJ1-2
d_gene: TRBD1
v_gene: TRBV6-5

CDR3aa: CASTNTSTTSGGSSYEQYF
CDR3nt: TGCGCCAGCACCAACACGTCAACTACTAGCGGGGGGAGCTCCTACGAGCAGTACTTC
abundance: NA
j_gene: TRBJ2-7
d_gene: TRBD2
v_gene: TRBV5-1

CDR3aa: CSLKTSGRTDTQYF
CDR3nt: TGCAGCCTAAAGACTAGCGGGAGAACAGATACGCAGTATTTT
abundance: NA
j_gene: TRBJ2-3
d_gene: TRBD2
v_gene: TRBV29-1

CDR3aa: CASKPCTTGGADNQPQHF
CDR3nt: TGTGCCAGCAAACCCTGTACTACAGGGGGCGCGGACAATCAGCCCCAGCATTTT
abundance: NA
j_gene: TRBJ1-5
d_gene: TRBD1
v_gene: TRBV28

CDR3aa: CASSPDRGSSYEQYF
CDR3nt: TGTGCCAGCTCACCGGACAGGGGGAGCTCCTACGAGCAGTACTTC
abundance: NA
j_gene: TRBJ2-7
d_gene: TRBD1
v_gene: TRBV18

CDR3aa: CASSVTGGENSPLHF
CDR3nt: TGTGCCAGCAGTGTTACAGGGGGTGAGAATTCACCCCTCCACTTT
abundance: NA
j_gene: TRBJ1-6
d_gene: TRBD1
v_gene: TRBV6-1